This TCR beta chain was profiled in a study of cytomegalovirus exposure and HLA in healthy donors. The donors were members of the validation cohort comprising 120 subjects, separate from the roughly 670-subject first cohort. The table came from immunoSEQ multiplex PCR; TCRdb's copy has only in-frame clones and leaves some out. The repertoire holds some 76,000 clones, with approximately 93% as singletons. This CDR3 has 13 residues. V was clipped by 5 bases and J by 2 bases, with 9 bases between them. CDR1 is MNHEY and CDR2 is SVGAGI in the germline V gene. This clone was observed a handful of times. This rearrangement joins TRBV6-5 to TRBJ1-2; weak D call: TRBD1 (5 bases). The sequence derives from a woman aged 18-35 years in good health and CMV-seronegative. Sequenced sample: PBMCs. The CDR3 loop is CASSPRGNYGYTF. DNA for the CDR3: TGTGCCAGCAGTCCTAGGGGAAACTATGGCTACACCTTC.